This T cell receptor beta chain was obtained from a study of blood T cell repertoires in COVID-19. As for the study in general: Both acute and convalescent COVID-19 samples were obtained from the United States, Italy and Spain.

Using immunoSEQ multiplex PCR, the repertoire was profiled, and TCRdb retains in-frame clones only, with some absent. This table has 150,000 to 200,000 clones, roughly 83% appearing once. Looked up from germline, CDR1 is MNHEY and CDR2 is SMNVEV (reference sequence). The CDR3 is 15 amino acids. V lost 5 bases and J 2 bases, leaving 14 bases between the germline ends. Across 20 to 25 US areas, participants ranged in age from about 18 to 89 years. The sequencing input was PBMCs or T cells enriched from blood (not recorded which). The sequence came from an older man who had been exposed to COVID-19. V is TRBV27 and J is TRBJ2-3; a weak D match, TRBD2 (5 bases). CDR3 nucleotide sequence: TGTGCCAGCAGTCGGTCGGACTCCGCCACAGATACGCAGTATTTT. Translating gives CASSRSDSATDTQYF.